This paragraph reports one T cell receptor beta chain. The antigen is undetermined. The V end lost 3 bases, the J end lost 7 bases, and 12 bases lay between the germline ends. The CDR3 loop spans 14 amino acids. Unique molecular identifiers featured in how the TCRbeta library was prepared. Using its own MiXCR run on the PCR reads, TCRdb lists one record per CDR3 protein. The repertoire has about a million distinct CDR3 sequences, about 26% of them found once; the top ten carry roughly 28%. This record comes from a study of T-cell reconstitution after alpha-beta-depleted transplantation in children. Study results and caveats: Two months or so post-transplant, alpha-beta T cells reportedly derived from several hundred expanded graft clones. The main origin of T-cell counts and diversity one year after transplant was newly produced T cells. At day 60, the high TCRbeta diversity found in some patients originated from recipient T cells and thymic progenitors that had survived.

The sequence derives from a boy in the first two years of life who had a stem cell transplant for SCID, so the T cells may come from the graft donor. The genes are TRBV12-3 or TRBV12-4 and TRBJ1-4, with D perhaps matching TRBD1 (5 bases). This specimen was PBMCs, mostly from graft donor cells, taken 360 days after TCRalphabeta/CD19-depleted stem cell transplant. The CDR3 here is CASSLQGGFEKLFF. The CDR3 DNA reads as TGTGCCAGCAGTTTGCAGGGCGGCTTTGAAAAACTGTTTTTT.